Each of the 2 T cell receptor beta chains below was sequenced from the same sample in a study of early T cells in non-severe SARS-CoV-2 infection (dated by TCRdb to about 2021). Receptor libraries were prepared by 5' RACE. TCRdb names NextSeq 500 as the instrument used. In-frame beta chains were kept once TCRdb had trimmed the public reads at Q25 with fastp and called clones with MiXCR. For every CDR3 protein sequence, its rows merge into one entry that carries the most common genes and DNA. This sample comprises 30,000 to 45,000 distinct CDR3 sequences, around 5.4% of them detected only once. 3.5% to 4.5% of the sample comes from the top ten. Sequencing was performed on whole blood, taken at baseline. The source of these receptors is an adult who was a healthcare worker with PCR-confirmed SARS-CoV-2 infection or an uninfected control (not recorded which).

This clonotype appeared a few times. The rearrangement links TRBV27 to TRBJ2-4, with D perhaps TRBD1 or TRBD2 (6 bases each). This CDR3 contains 16 residues. Trimming took 3 bases from V and 4 from J, leaving 16 bases between them. In germline, CDR1 is MNHEY, CDR2 SMNVEV (reference sequence). This CDR3 is CASSFIGGGEKNIQYF. The DNA for the CDR3 is TGTGCCAGCAGTTTTATCGGGGGCGGTGAAAAAAACATTCAGTACTTC.

This clonotype was observed many times. This chain uses TRBV6-5 with TRBJ1-1, with a possible D match to TRBD1 (6 bases). V was clipped by 0 bases and J by 4 bases, with 12 bases between them. Looked up from germline, CDR1 is MNHEY and CDR2 is SVGAGI. The CDR3 totals 15 residues. The CDR3 sequence: CASSYSTGLSTEAFF. The CDR3, as DNA: TGTGCCAGCAGTTACTCGACAGGTCTGAGCACTGAAGCTTTCTTT.